The clone carrying this T cell receptor beta chain occurred many times. TCRdb itself ran the 5' RACE reads through MiXCR, one entry per CDR3 protein. The table lists tens of thousands of distinct CDR3 sequences, just under 6.5% of them singletons. The data derive from a study of T cells after yellow fever vaccination. Across the whole study: Flow sorting relied on CD3, CD45RA, CCR7 and CD95 to obtain EM, EMRA, CM and Tscm memory subsets. Study results and caveats: Almost all vaccine-responding clonotypes could not be detected on day 0 in sorted memory subsets.

The CDR3 spans 15 residues. Germline V CDR1 and CDR2: DFQATT, SNEGSKA (reference sequence). V was trimmed by 1 base and J by 0 bases, leaving 11 bases between them. Sequencing was performed on PBMCs, either bulk or a sorted T-cell subset (CD4+, CD8+, memory, or dextramer-sorted; not recorded which), taken on the day of the yellow fever booster vaccination. The chain carries TRBV20-1 and TRBJ2-3; a weak D match, TRBD2 (6 bases). The source of this sequence is a man younger than 40 who received the YFV17D yellow fever vaccine. The CDR3 bases are TGCAGTGCTAGAGGGGGGGAACGCAGCACAGATACGCAGTATTTT. The encoded protein is CSARGGERSTDTQYF.